This TCR beta chain was retrieved from a study of blood T cell repertoires in COVID-19. The overall study: Material from acute and convalescent COVID-19 was sourced from the United States, Italy and Spain.

The V end was cut by 0 bases, the J end by 4 bases, with 14 bases between. In germline, CDR1 is SGHDT, CDR2 YYEEEE. There are 15 residues in the CDR3. Clones were read by immunoSEQ multiplex PCR, and TCRdb kept only the in-frame ones, dropping some. The sample holds some 350,000 clones, around 87% seen once. The rearrangement joins TRBV5-6 to TRBJ2-7, with D possibly being TRBD2 (7 bases). Sequencing was done on a sample of peripheral blood. The sequence derives from a woman aged 45-65 years with COVID-19, enrolled during active disease. The CDR3 region is CASSLVGGPAYEQYF. CDR3 sequence (DNA): TGTGCCAGCAGCTTGGTGGGGGGGCCAGCTTACGAGCAGTACTTC.